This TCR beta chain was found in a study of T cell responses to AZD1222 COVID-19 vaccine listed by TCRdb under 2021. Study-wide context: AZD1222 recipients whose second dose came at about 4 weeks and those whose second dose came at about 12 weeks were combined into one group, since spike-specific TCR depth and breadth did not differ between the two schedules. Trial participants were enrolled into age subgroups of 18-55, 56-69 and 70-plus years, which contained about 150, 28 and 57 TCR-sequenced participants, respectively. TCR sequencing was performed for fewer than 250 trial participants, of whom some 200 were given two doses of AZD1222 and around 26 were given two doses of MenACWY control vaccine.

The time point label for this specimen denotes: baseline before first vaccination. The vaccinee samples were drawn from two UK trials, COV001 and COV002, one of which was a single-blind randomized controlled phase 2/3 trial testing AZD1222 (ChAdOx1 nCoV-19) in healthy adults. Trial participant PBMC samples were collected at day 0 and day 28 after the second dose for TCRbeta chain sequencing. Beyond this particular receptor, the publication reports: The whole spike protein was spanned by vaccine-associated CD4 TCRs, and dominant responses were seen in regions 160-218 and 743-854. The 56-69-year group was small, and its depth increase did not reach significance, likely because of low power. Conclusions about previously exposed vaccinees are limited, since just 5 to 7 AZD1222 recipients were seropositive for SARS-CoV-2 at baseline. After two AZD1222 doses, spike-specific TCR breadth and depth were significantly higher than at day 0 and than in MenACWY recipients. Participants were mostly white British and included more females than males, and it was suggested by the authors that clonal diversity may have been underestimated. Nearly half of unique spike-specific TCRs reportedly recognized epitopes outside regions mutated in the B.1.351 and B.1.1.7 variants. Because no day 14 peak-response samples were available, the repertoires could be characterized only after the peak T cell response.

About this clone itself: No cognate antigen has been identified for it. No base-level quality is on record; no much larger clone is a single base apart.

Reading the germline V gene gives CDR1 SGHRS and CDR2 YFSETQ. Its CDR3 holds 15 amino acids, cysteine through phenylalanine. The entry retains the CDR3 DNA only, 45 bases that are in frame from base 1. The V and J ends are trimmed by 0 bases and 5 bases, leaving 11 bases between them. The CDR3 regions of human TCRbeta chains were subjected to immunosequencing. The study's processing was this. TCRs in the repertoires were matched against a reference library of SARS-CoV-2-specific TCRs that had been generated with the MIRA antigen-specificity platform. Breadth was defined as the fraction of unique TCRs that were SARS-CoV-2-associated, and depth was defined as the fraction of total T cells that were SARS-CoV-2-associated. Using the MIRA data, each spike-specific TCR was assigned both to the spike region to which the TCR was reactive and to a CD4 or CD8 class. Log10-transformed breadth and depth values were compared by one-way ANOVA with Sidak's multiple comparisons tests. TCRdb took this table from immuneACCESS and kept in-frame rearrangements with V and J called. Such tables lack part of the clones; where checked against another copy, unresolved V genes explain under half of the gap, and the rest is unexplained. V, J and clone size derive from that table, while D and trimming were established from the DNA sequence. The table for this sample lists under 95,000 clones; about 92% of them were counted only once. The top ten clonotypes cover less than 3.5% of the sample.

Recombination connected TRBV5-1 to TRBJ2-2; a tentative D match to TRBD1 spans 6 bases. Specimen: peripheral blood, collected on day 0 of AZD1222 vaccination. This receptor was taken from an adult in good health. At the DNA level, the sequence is TGCGCCAGCAGCTTGGTACAGGGATGGACCGGGGAGCTGTTTTTT. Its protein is CASSLVQGWTGELFF.